Presented here are 29 T cell receptor beta chains from one specimen sequenced in a study of T cells in Graves' hyperthyroidism and ophthalmopathy. TCR beta CDR3 sequences were amplified from RNA transcripts. The HTBI set primed first-round TCR CDR3 RT-PCR. Using its own MiXCR run on the multiplex PCR reads, TCRdb lists one record per CDR3 protein. In the table there are nearly 600,000 distinct CDR3 sequences, about 14% of which are singletons. Sequenced material: blood. The receptors here all came from a woman in her late teens or twenties with Graves' ophthalmopathy.

This clonotype was recorded at least ten times. J is TRBJ1-1 and V is TRBV28; weak D call: TRBD1 (5 bases). The V gene lost 5 bases and the J gene lost 9 bases, with 19 bases spanning the gap. Looked up from germline, CDR1 is MDHEN and CDR2 is SYDVKM. The CDR3 is 14 amino acids. The CDR3 loop is CASSAPGTITKAFF. CDR3 nucleotide sequence: TGTGCCAGCAGTGCTCCCGGGACCATTACTAAAGCTTTCTTT.

V gene TRBV7-6 combines with J gene TRBJ2-1; 10 bases align to TRBD1. The CDR3 consists of 15 residues. V dropped 5 bases and J dropped 6; count of bases not matched to a gene: 7. Germline V gene lookup returns CDR1 SGHVS and CDR2 FNYEAQ. The chain's CDR3 is CASSPRTGGGNEQFF. DNA of the CDR3: TGTGCCAGCAGCCCGAGGACAGGGGGGGGCAATGAGCAGTTCTTC.

The J gene is TRBJ2-1, the V gene TRBV3-1; D might be TRBD2 (5 bases). Trimming took off 0 bases at V and 4 bases at J, with 16 bases between the two ends. CDR1 is LGHDT and CDR2 is YNNKEL in the germline V gene (reference sequence). The CDR3 length is 17 residues. The CDR3 bases are TGTGCCAGCAGCCAAGATCTAGGGCGGGTGGCTTACAATGAGCAGTTCTTC. This gives the protein CASSQDLGRVAYNEQFF.

The gene calls are TRBV7-8 and TRBJ2-1, with D maybe TRBD2 (6 bases). Trimming took off 3 bases at V and 2 bases at J, with 17 bases between the two ends. In germline, CDR1 is SGHVS, CDR2 FQNEAQ. This CDR3 contains 17 residues. CDR3 nucleotide sequence: TGTGCCAGCAGCTTGGGTAGCGGCCACAACCCCTACAATGAGCAGTTCTTC. This codes for CASSLGSGHNPYNEQFF.

This clonotype turned up a few times. This chain connects TRBV20-1 to TRBJ2-7; the match to TRBD2 covers 9 bases. Germline V gene sequence: CDR1 DFQATT, CDR2 SNEGSKA (reference sequence). This CDR3 has 16 amino acids. V dropped 3 bases and J dropped 7; count of bases not matched to a gene: 16. Written as DNA, the CDR3 is TGCAGTGCTAGCCCTCCGCTGCGGGAGGGCCTCGGGGAGCAGTACTTC. It translates to CSASPPLREGLGEQYF.

Regarding this clonotype: This may arise from a read error, as a much more abundant clone is one base away. This chain uses TRBV7-6 with TRBJ1-1; the D is unclear. This CDR3 spans 12 amino acids. Germline-derived CDR1 and CDR2 are SGHVS and FNYEAQ. Trimming shortened V by 11 bases and J by 1 base, and 11 bases separated the two germline ends. The CDR3 sequence: CALKGSNTEAFF. As DNA, the CDR3 is TGTGCCTTAAAGGGCTCGAACACTGAAGCTTTCTTT.

The chain employs TRBV6-1 and TRBJ2-1; D possibly corresponds to TRBD1 (8 bases). Trimming stripped 3 bases from V and 11 bases from J, with 14 bases between. Germline loops: CDR1 MNHNS, CDR2 SASEGT. This CDR3 contains 13 residues. The CDR3: CASSDEQGGKQFF. CDR3 DNA sequence: TGTGCCAGCAGTGATGAACAGGGGGGGAAGCAGTTCTTC.

This rearrangement joins TRBV12-3 or TRBV12-4 to TRBJ2-1, with no clear D. Trimming removed 5 bases at V and 8 bases at J, with 7 bases between. The CDR3 length is 11 residues. The CDR3 is CASSPIDEQFF. CDR3 coding DNA: TGTGCCAGCAGTCCCATCGATGAGCAGTTCTTC.

There are many counts of this clonotype. This chain links TRBV12-3 or TRBV12-4 with TRBJ1-1, with D perhaps TRBD1 (6 bases). Between the trimmed V and J ends, which lost 3 bases and 10 bases, there was a span of 12 bases. CDR3 length: 12 amino acids. The CDR3 region is CASSFTEGGAFF. The CDR3 region has the DNA TGTGCCAGCAGTTTCACAGAGGGGGGAGCTTTCTTT.

The table lists this clonotype with many counts. The J gene is TRBJ2-5, the V gene TRBV9, with 16 positions matching TRBD2. V lost 3 bases to trimming and J lost 4 bases; unmatched junction nucleotides: 15. This CDR3 comprises 20 residues. Looked up from germline, CDR1 is SGDLS and CDR2 is YYNGEE. The CDR3 here is CASSGKGLAGGTLGVETQYF. CDR3 nucleotides: TGTGCCAGCAGCGGCAAGGGACTAGCGGGAGGGACCCTCGGGGTAGAGACCCAGTACTTC.

This clonotype has a count of ten or more. This rearrangement joins TRBV3-1 to TRBJ2-7, with D possibly being TRBD2 (6 bases). Trimming cost V 1 base and J 6 bases, with 13 bases left between them. CDR3 length equals 14 residues. Germline V gives CDR1 LGHDT, CDR2 YNNKEL (reference sequence). In nucleotides, the CDR3 is TGTGCCAGCAGCCAAGCCCGGGACTCCCTCGAGCAGTACTTC. Protein sequence: CASSQARDSLEQYF.

This clonotype showed up many times. The chain is built from TRBV5-1 and TRBJ2-6; maybe TRBD1 (7 bases). In germline, CDR1 is SGHRS, CDR2 YFSETQ. The CDR3 totals 15 residues. Trimming pared 4 bases from V and 1 base from J, leaving 9 bases between. The CDR3 sequence: CASSPGGSGANVLTF. The CDR3 DNA reads TGCGCCAGCAGCCCAGGGGGGTCTGGGGCCAACGTCCTGACTTTC.

This clonotype showed up just a few times. This sequence may be a read error, since a much larger clone differs from it by one base. This chain uses TRBV28 with TRBJ1-2; D perhaps matches TRBD1 (6 bases). The CDR3 totals 12 residues. Germline loops: CDR1 MDHEN, CDR2 SYDVKM. The CDR3 spells CASSLTDSGCTF. CDR3 nucleotide sequence: TGTGCCAGCAGTCTCACGGACAGTGGCTGCACCTTC.

This clonotype was seen once. A much larger clone sits a single nucleotide away, making a read error possible. V gene TRBV29-1 combines with J gene TRBJ2-5; TRBD1 is a possible D gene (5 bases). Trimming shortened V by 4 bases and J by 3 bases, and 12 bases separated the two germline ends. The CDR3 has 13 residues. Germline values: CDR1 SQVTM, CDR2 ANQGSEA. This CDR3 is CSVGPETEETQYF. The DNA of the CDR3 is TGCAGCGTTGGACCCGAGACAGAAGAGACCCAGTACTTC.

There are a few counts of this clonotype. This chain joins TRBV19 and TRBJ2-7, with TRBD2 matching over 10 bases. Germline-derived CDR1 and CDR2 are LNHDA and SQIVND (reference sequence). Unmatched junction bases numbered 3, after V lost 5 bases and J lost 2 bases. This CDR3 contains 14 residues. CDR3 in amino acids: CASSWTSGPYEQYF. CDR3 sequence (DNA): TGTGCCAGTAGTTGGACTAGCGGACCCTACGAGCAGTACTTC.

With regard to this clonotype: Being one base from a much bigger clone, this may be a read error. The chain has TRBV11-2 and TRBJ2-5; 9 positions match TRBD1. V lost 7 bases, J lost 4 bases, and 1 base stayed unmatched. The CDR3 sequence is 12 residues long. CDR1 is SGHAT and CDR2 is FQNNGV in the germline V gene. DNA of the CDR3: TGTGCCAGCATGGGACAGGGAGAGACCCAGTACTTC. Protein: CASMGQGETQYF.

This clonotype came up a few times. V and J are TRBV30 and TRBJ2-5, with D possibly being TRBD1 or TRBD2 (5 bases each). Trimming pared 8 bases from V and 1 base from J, leaving 11 bases between. Germline V gives CDR1 GTSNPN, CDR2 SVGIG (reference sequence). The CDR3 has 12 residues. CDR3 coding DNA: TGTGCCACGGGACGGAGCCAAGAGACCCAGTACTTC. It encodes CATGRSQETQYF.

Ten or more counts support this clonotype. V usage is TRBV6-1 and J usage is TRBJ1-1; 12 positions match TRBD1. Germline V gives CDR1 MNHNS, CDR2 SASEGT. There are 16 residues in the CDR3. With 6 bases clipped from V and 0 bases from J, the junction kept 5 bases outside the gene matches. The CDR3 nucleotides are TGTGCCAGCAGAAAGGGACAGGGGGCCATGAACACTGAAGCTTTCTTT. Residues: CASRKGQGAMNTEAFF.

This clonotype was seen only a few times. V is TRBV12-3 or TRBV12-4 and J is TRBJ1-2, with D perhaps TRBD1 (5 bases). The CDR3 is 12 residues long. The V end lost 9 bases, the J end lost 7 bases, and 15 bases lay between the germline ends. The CDR3 nucleotides read TGTGCCAGTCTCACCGGGGGGGTTGGCTACACCTTC. This translates into CASLTGGVGYTF.

At least ten counts were recorded for this clonotype. The CDR3 region has the DNA TGTGCCAGCACCGTGGACAGGGACCAAGAGACCCAGTACTTC. It is translated as CASTVDRDQETQYF. This rearrangement joins TRBV5-5 to TRBJ2-5; TRBD1 aligns across 8 bases. The CDR3 spans 14 residues. After removal of 6 bases from V and 0 bases from J, the junction contained 4 bases not matched to a gene. Per germline, CDR1 SGHKS and CDR2 YYEKEE (reference sequence). Drawing the rest from reference TRBV5-5 and TRBJ2-5, the complete variable domain is DAGVTQSPTHLIKTRGQQVTLRCSPISGHKSVSWYQQVLGQGPQFIFQYYEKEERGRGNFPDRFSARQFPNYSSELNVNALLLGDSALYLCASTVDRDQETQYFGPGTRLLVL.

On this clonotype itself: A much larger clonotype is one base distant, so this may be a read error. The chain employs TRBV28 and TRBJ2-3; D is unclear. V dropped 4 bases and J dropped 3 bases, with 11 bases sitting between them. Germline V CDR1 and CDR2: MDHEN, SYDVKM. This CDR3 is built from 14 residues. The CDR3 region is CASSSLVRTDTQYF. In nucleotides, the CDR3 is TGTGCCAGCAGTTCTTTAGTCAGAACAGATACGCAGTATTTT. Complete variable domain (other parts from reference TRBV28 and TRBJ2-3): DVKVTQSSRYLVKRTGEKVFLECVQDMDHENMFWYRQDPGLGLRLIYFSYDVKMKEKGDIPEGYSVSREKKERFSLILESASTNQTSMYLCASSSLVRTDTQYFGPGTRLTVL.

By share of the sample, this clonotype is medium-sized (0.01 to 0.1%). V gene TRBV7-9 combines with J gene TRBJ2-7; 9 bases align to TRBD2. The CDR3 runs to 17 residues. V lost 2 bases to trimming and J lost 2 bases; unmatched junction nucleotides: 10. Per the germline V gene, CDR1 is SEHNR and CDR2 is FQNEAQ (reference sequence). Here the CDR3 DNA reads TGTGCCAGCAGCTTACCAACAACCGGGACTAGCACCTACGAGCAGTACTTC. The encoded protein is CASSLPTTGTSTYEQYF.

In this sample, this clonotype turned up a few times. The genes are TRBV5-5 and TRBJ2-6; unclear D gene. The CDR3 loop spans 18 amino acids. V dropped 5 bases and J dropped 0 bases, with 18 bases sitting between them. Looked up from germline, CDR1 is SGHKS and CDR2 is YYEKEE (reference sequence). The CDR3 DNA reads as TGTGCCAGCAGTTTCGGTAGCTGGATAAGCTCTGGGGCCAACGTCCTGACTTTC. Translation: CASSFGSWISSGANVLTF.

This clonotype was counted at least ten times. This chain joins TRBV2 and TRBJ2-7; TRBD2 aligns across 10 bases. The junction had 8 bases not matched to a gene; V was cut back by 6 bases and J by 9 bases. CDR1 is SNHLY, CDR2 FYNNEI, per germline. The CDR3 runs to 13 residues. For the CDR3, the DNA is TGTGCCAGCAGCGGGACTAGCGTCGGTGGGCAGTACTTC. Protein product: CASSGTSVGGQYF.

This clonotype appeared many times. V is TRBV5-1 and J is TRBJ1-4, with 7 bases aligning to TRBD1. Unmatched junction bases numbered 15, after V lost 4 bases and J lost 6 bases. The length of the CDR3 is 17 residues. Germline V gene lookup returns CDR1 SGHRS and CDR2 YFSETQ. The CDR3 loop reads CASSRGISGTVDEKLFF. The CDR3 nucleotides read TGCGCCAGCAGCAGGGGGATTTCCGGGACAGTGGATGAAAAACTGTTTTTT.

This clonotype was detected ten times or more. The V call is TRBV11-1, the J call TRBJ2-7, with 8 bases matching TRBD1. The V and J ends lost 3 bases and 0 bases, in that order; junction bases with no gene match: 4. CDR1 is SGHAT, CDR2 FQDESV, per germline (reference sequence). This CDR3 comprises 15 residues. In DNA, the CDR3 is TGTGCCAGCAGCTTCGGACAGGGAGGCTCCTACGAGCAGTACTTC. This encodes CASSFGQGGSYEQYF.

This clonotype came up many times. The gene calls are TRBV30 and TRBJ2-7; 7 positions match TRBD1. The CDR3 extends over 14 amino acids. Per the germline V gene, CDR1 is GTSNPN and CDR2 is SVGIG (reference sequence). V dropped 2 bases and J dropped 1; count of bases not matched to a gene: 5. The CDR3: CAWSPRQGSYEQYF. In nucleotides, the CDR3 is TGTGCCTGGAGTCCTCGACAGGGTTCCTACGAGCAGTACTTC.

V usage is TRBV19 and J usage is TRBJ1-6, with a tentative D call TRBD1 (5 bases). The V end lost 6 bases, the J end lost 0 bases, and 15 bases lay between the germline ends. CDR1 and CDR2 (germline): LNHDA, SQIVND (reference sequence). This CDR3 comprises 17 residues. The CDR3 is CASRSWGESSYNSPLHF. In DNA, the CDR3 is TGTGCCAGTAGGAGTTGGGGGGAGAGCTCCTATAATTCACCCCTCCACTTT.

This clonotype was counted between two and nine times. CDR3 residues: CASREGGAYEQYF. The DNA of the CDR3 is TGTGCCAGCAGGGAGGGAGGGGCCTACGAGCAGTACTTC. This rearrangement joins TRBV2 to TRBJ2-7; TRBD2 matches 7 bases. The V and J ends lost 6 bases and 2 bases, in that order; junction bases with no gene match: 4. The CDR3 runs to 13 residues. Germline CDR1 is SNHLY and CDR2 is FYNNEI.